Described below is a single T cell receptor beta chain sequence and its context. This clone's antigen is unknown. Per-base qualities were not stored, and no clone one base away is much larger. The record originates from a study of blood T cell repertoires in COVID-19 (dated by TCRdb to between 2020 and 2021). Describing the broader study: Samples covering the acute and convalescent phases of COVID-19 were provided by collaborators in the United States, Italy and Spain. The material from the prospective study consisted of cDNA or gDNA derived from T cells, B-cell-depleted T cells, or PBMCs. Deeply sampled blood TCRbeta repertoires from subjects exposed to, actively infected with, or recovered from COVID-19 were included in the dataset. The repertoires were made available in a free public database intended to serve as a resource for research on the immune response to SARS-CoV-2. The samples were drawn from the first 160 participants of the ongoing ImmuneRACE study and from 1,254 subjects provided by 6 global collaborators. Sample metadata almost always included a de-identified subject ID, COVID-19 status, age in years and sex. Where available, HLA class I and class II types were obtained from metadata supplied by the sample provider rather than from assay-based typing.

The cysteine opens and the phenylalanine closes a CDR3 of 11 amino acids. The DNA shown is the 33-base CDR3, in frame from base 1. Reading the germline V gene (reference sequence) gives CDR1 DFQATT and CDR2 SNEGSKA. Cut back by 5 bases and 5 bases, the V and J ends lie 9 bases apart. In the prospective study, participants were about 18 to 95 years old, resided in about two dozen geographic areas of the United States, and were enrolled through a virtual design. In the prospective study, cohorts were assigned on the basis of participant-reported clinical history obtained from a screening survey and a study questionnaire. Recovered participants in ImmuneRACE Cohort 3 were defined as having two consecutive negative NP/OP PCR tests, clearance from a healthcare professional, or resolution of symptoms. In the prospective study, mobile phlebotomists collected whole blood, serum and a nasopharyngeal or oropharyngeal swab from each participant. Over a roughly 2-month period, participants in the prospective study had the option of providing additional blood draws and questionnaires. Before DNA extraction, prospective study blood samples were shipped either frozen or at room temperature.

Study-wide findings and limitations: Clinical and demographic metadata were provided uncurated, with the amount varying by source and participant.

The immunoSEQ Assay, a bias-controlled multiplex PCR, was used to amplify TCRbeta CDR3 regions from genomic DNA. Per the authors' processing: The number of nucleated cells in each sample was estimated by amplification of reference gene primers within the assay. To quantify the absolute abundance of each unique TCRbeta CDR3 rearrangement, sequence reads were collapsed and filtered. For each sample, productive Simpson clonality was calculated as the square root of Simpson's diversity index over productive rearrangements. TCRdb provides this immuneACCESS table in a form limited to in-frame rearrangements. Some clones are lacking; in checked studies, under half of them reflect an unresolved V gene, and why the rest are absent is not known. V and J calls and clone size are given by that table; D and trimming were obtained from the DNA. The sample contains about 150,000 clones, around four fifths of them found a single time. Of the sample, approximately 6% is held by the ten largest clones.

The TCR sequence derives from a woman between 45 and 60 years old who had recovered from COVID-19. The rearrangement combines TRBV20-1 with TRBJ2-5, with the D gene too uncertain to name. The sequencing input was PBMCs or T cells enriched from blood (not recorded which). This receptor carries the CDR3 CSALKRETQYF. The DNA reads TGCAGTGCTCTCAAGAGGGAGACCCAGTACTTC.